A selection of T cell receptor beta chains follows, all from one sample in a study of CD8 T cells in Susac syndrome. TCRdb called the immunoSEQ multiplex PCR reads again in MiXCR, with one record for every CDR3 protein. This sample has about 140,000 distinct CDR3 sequences; about 95% occur once, and the top ten carry over 0.09%. Sequences were obtained from CD4+ T cells from PBMCs. The receptor set was obtained from a human donor with multiple sclerosis. CDR3s include the opening cysteine and the closing phenylalanine or tryptophan. Fields, in order: D gene, J gene, clone size, V gene, CDR3 protein, CDR3 DNA. The D gene is left open where the match is weak. A row's size may be missing; if present it is once, few, many or a size class.

>.|TRBJ2-1|.|TRBV15
CATSRRGDSYNEQFF
TGTGCCACCAGCCGCAGGGGGGATTCCTACAATGAGCAGTTCTTC
>.|TRBJ2-7|.|TRBV28
CASSLPSPYEQYF
TGTGCCAGCAGTTTACCCAGCCCCTACGAGCAGTACTTC
>TRBD1|TRBJ2-7|few|TRBV9
CASSVLDRDSEQYF
TGTGCCAGCAGCGTCCTGGACAGGGACAGCGAGCAGTACTTC
>TRBD1|TRBJ2-5|once|TRBV4-2
CASSQAGQEQETQYF
TGTGCCAGCAGCCAGGCCGGACAGGAACAAGAGACCCAGTACTTC
>.|TRBJ2-4|once|TRBV12-3/TRBV12-4
CASSFIGQGIAKNIQYF
TGTGCCAGCAGTTTCATCGGTCAGGGAATAGCCAAAAACATTCAGTACTTC
>.|TRBJ2-4|.|TRBV7-2
CASSSTRALGNIQYF
TGTGCCAGCAGCTCAACCAGGGCCTTAGGGAACATTCAGTACTTC
>.|TRBJ1-1|.|TRBV13
CASSRTWVSQRNTEAFF
TGTGCCAGCAGCCGGACTTGGGTCTCACAGAGAAACACTGAAGCTTTCTTT
>TRBD2|TRBJ2-7|.|TRBV20-1
CSARRAGGPGEQYF
TGCAGTGCTAGACGAGCGGGAGGGCCGGGCGAGCAGTACTTC
>.|TRBJ1-6|.|TRBV18
CASSPTSGDSPLHF
TGTGCCAGCTCACCGACTTCCGGGGATTCACCCCTCCACTTT
>.|TRBJ1-3|.|TRBV7-3
CASSPDPRGSAGNTIYF
TGTGCCAGCAGCCCCGACCCGAGGGGGAGTGCTGGAAACACCATATATTTT
>.|TRBJ2-7|.|TRBV9
CASSEQGLSYEQYF
TGTGCCAGCAGCGAACAGGGACTCTCCTACGAGCAGTACTTC
>TRBD1|TRBJ2-7|.|TRBV5-6
CASSPGSGQGTYEQYF
TGTGCCAGCAGCCCGGGCTCCGGACAGGGGACCTACGAGCAGTACTTC
>.|TRBJ1-1|.|TRBV9
CASSVGQGRGDTEAFF
TGTGCCAGCAGCGTAGGGCAGGGTAGAGGAGACACTGAAGCTTTCTTT
>.|TRBJ1-5|.|TRBV6-2/TRBV6-3
CASRSGGGSGNQPQHF
TGTGCCAGCAGATCCGGGGGGGGCAGCGGCAATCAGCCCCAGCATTTT
>.|TRBJ2-5|.|TRBV29-1
CSALKAGKETQYF
TGCAGCGCCTTGAAGGCAGGAAAAGAGACCCAGTACTTC
>.|TRBJ2-3|once|TRBV7-3
CASSSLQGTDTQYF
TGTGCCAGCAGCTCTTTACAGGGCACAGATACGCAGTATTTT
>TRBD2|TRBJ2-7|.|TRBV3-1
CASSRDLGLALLYEQYF
TGTGCCAGCAGCCGGGACCTCGGACTAGCGCTACTCTACGAGCAGTACTTC
>TRBD1|TRBJ2-7|.|TRBV7-3
CASSPGGGYEQYF
TGTGCCAGCAGCCCAGGGGGTGGATACGAGCAGTACTTC
>.|TRBJ1-5|.|TRBV29-1
CSVGAVNQPQHF
TGCAGCGTTGGGGCAGTCAATCAGCCCCAGCATTTT
>TRBD1|TRBJ2-7|once|TRBV20-1
CSARDVTGVYEQYF
TGCAGTGCTAGAGATGTGACAGGGGTATACGAGCAGTACTTC
>.|TRBJ1-5|.|TRBV3-1
CASSPSGGGQPQHF
TGTGCCAGCTCCCCGTCCGGGGGAGGTCAGCCCCAGCATTTT
>.|TRBJ2-7|.|TRBV12-3/TRBV12-4
CASSLAGRDGYEQYF
TGTGCCAGCAGTTTGGCGGGTCGGGATGGCTACGAGCAGTACTTC
>.|TRBJ2-7|.|TRBV29-1
CSVVWSYEQYF
TGCAGCGTTGTGTGGTCCTACGAGCAGTACTTC